Below are 9 T cell receptor beta chains sequenced from a single sample in a study of T cell repertoires in cytomegalovirus infection. TCRdb re-analysed the reads in MiXCR, keeping a single row per CDR3 protein. The sample has about 680,000 distinct CDR3 sequences; less than 25% are singletons. Sample: CD8+ T cells from PBMCs. The receptors stem from a human donor in good health (CMV status not recorded). Some clones in this sample may be carry-over from other donors' samples.

This clonotype occurred a few times. This chain joins TRBV7-8 and TRBJ2-7, with 8 bases lining up with TRBD2. J gave up 1 base and V 5 bases, and 10 bases lay outside the gene matches. The CDR3 totals 16 residues. CDR1 and CDR2 from the germline V gene are SGHVS and FQNEAQ. This CDR3 is CASSQPTRGVSYEQYF. CDR3 nucleotides: TGTGCCAGCAGCCAACCTACGCGGGGGGTATCCTACGAGCAGTACTTC.

In regard to this clonotype: This may be a read error, as it is one base from a much larger clone. This rearrangement joins TRBV7-6 to TRBJ1-6; a weak D match, TRBD1 (5 bases). The CDR3 is 15 residues long. Per germline, CDR1 SGHVS and CDR2 FNYEAQ. The CDR3 reads CASSLAAGKISPPHF. CDR3 coding DNA: TGTGCCAGCAGCTTAGCGGCAGGGAAAATTTCACCCCCCCACTTT.

This clonotype was seen many times. The chain carries TRBV6-5 and TRBJ2-7; D remains unclear. The germline gives CDR1 MNHEY, CDR2 SVGAGI. Trimming took 8 bases from V and 2 from J, leaving 13 bases between them. This CDR3 is 13 amino acids long. CDR3 in DNA: TGTGCCAGCTCCCCGGCAGAGCCCTACGAGCAGTACTTC. Its translation: CASSPAEPYEQYF.

There are a few counts of this clonotype. The chain has TRBV6-5 and TRBJ2-3; possibly TRBD2 for D (6 bases). The CDR3 consists of 13 residues. Germline CDR1 MNHEY, CDR2 SVGAGI. Trimming took off 4 bases at V and 5 bases at J, with 10 bases between the two ends. CDR3 amino acids: CASSSGGEDTQYF. The CDR3 DNA is TGTGCCAGCAGTTCCGGGGGAGAAGATACGCAGTATTTT.

This clonotype has a count of ten or more. The V and J genes are TRBV4-1 and TRBJ2-1; unclear D gene. The CDR3 sequence is 13 residues long. Trimming shortened V by 0 bases and J by 1 base, and 1 base separated the two germline ends. CDR1 is MGHRA, CDR2 YSYEKL, per germline. The DNA for the CDR3 is TGCGCCAGCAGCCAAGAGTCCTACAATGAGCAGTTCTTC. This codes for CASSQESYNEQFF.

In this sample, this clonotype turned up a few times. The chain couples TRBV6-2 or TRBV6-3 to TRBJ2-3; 9 bases line up with TRBD2. CDR1 is MNHEY and CDR2 is SVGEGT in the germline V gene. Trimming at V came to 5 bases and at J to 3 bases, leaving 6 bases not matched to a gene. CDR3 length: 15 amino acids. CDR3 protein: CASSTRRGGTDTQYF. CDR3 bases: TGTGCCAGCAGTACCCGGCGGGGGGGGACAGATACGCAGTATTTT.

This chain connects TRBV10-3 to TRBJ2-7; D is perhaps TRBD1 or TRBD2 (5 bases each). V lost 10 bases, J lost 0 bases, and 22 bases lay in between. The germline V gene has CDR1 ENHRY and CDR2 SYGVKD. CDR3 length: 16 amino acids. The CDR3 reads CATSEDRDPSSYEQYF. The CDR3 DNA follows: TGTGCCACTTCGGAAGACCGGGACCCGAGCTCCTACGAGCAGTACTTC.

Details on this clonotype: This may stem from a read error, because a much larger clone lies one nucleotide away. This chain joins TRBV7-9 and TRBJ2-7; no clear D. Germline V gene lookup returns CDR1 SEHNR and CDR2 FQNEAQ (reference sequence). There are 12 residues in the CDR3. CDR3 loop: CVSRQPGDEQYF. CDR3 DNA: TGTGTCAGCCGCCAACCGGGCGACGAGCAGTACTTC.

CDR3 loop: CASSHSRGYSNQPQHF. The CDR3 coding sequence is TGTGCCAGCAGTCACAGTCGGGGCTATAGCAATCAGCCCCAGCATTTT. The chain carries TRBV28 and TRBJ1-5; weak D call: TRBD1 (5 bases). CDR3 size: 16 residues. Trimming stripped 5 bases from V and 0 bases from J, with 14 bases between. Germline V gene sequence: CDR1 MDHEN, CDR2 SYDVKM.